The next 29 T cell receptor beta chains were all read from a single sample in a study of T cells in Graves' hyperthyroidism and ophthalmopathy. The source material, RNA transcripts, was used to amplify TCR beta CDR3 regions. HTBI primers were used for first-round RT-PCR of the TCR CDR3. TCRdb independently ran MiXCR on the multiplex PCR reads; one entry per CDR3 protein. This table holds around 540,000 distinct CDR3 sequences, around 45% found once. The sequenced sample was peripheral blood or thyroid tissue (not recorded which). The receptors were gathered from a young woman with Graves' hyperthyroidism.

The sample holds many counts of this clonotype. CDR3 DNA: TGTGCCAGCAGTGATGAAGCTGTGAGGAAGGGGAGTGAAAAACTGTTTTTT. Its protein product is CASSDEAVRKGSEKLFF. The J gene is TRBJ1-4, the V gene TRBV25-1; maybe TRBD1 (5 bases). V dropped 3 bases and J dropped 7 bases, with 21 bases sitting between them. The CDR3 is made up of 17 amino acids. Germline CDR1 reads MGHDK; CDR2 reads SYGVNS.

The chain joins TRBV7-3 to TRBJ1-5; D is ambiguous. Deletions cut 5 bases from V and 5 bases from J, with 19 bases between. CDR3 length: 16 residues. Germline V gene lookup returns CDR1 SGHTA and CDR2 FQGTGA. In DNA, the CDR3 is TGTGCCAGCAGCCTATTCACCTCGGTGCGGCATCAGCCCCAGCATTTT. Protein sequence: CASSLFTSVRHQPQHF.

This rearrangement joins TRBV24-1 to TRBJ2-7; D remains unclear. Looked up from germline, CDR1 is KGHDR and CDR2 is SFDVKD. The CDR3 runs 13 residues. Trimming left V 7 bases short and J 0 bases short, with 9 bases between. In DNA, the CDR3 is TGTGCCACCAGACTAACAGACTCCTACGAGCAGTACTTC. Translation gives CATRLTDSYEQYF.

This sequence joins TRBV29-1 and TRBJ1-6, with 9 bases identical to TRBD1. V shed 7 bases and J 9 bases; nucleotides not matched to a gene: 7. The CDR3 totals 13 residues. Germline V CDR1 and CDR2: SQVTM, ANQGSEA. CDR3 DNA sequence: TGCAGCGCAGCCGGGACAGGGACTTCACCCCTCCACTTT. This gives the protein CSAAGTGTSPLHF.

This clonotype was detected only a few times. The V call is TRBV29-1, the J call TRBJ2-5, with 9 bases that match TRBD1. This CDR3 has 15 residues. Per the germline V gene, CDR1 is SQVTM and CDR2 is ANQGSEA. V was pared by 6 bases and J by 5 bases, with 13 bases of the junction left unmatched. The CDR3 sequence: CSVKPGQGVFETQYF. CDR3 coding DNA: TGCAGCGTCAAGCCGGGACAGGGAGTTTTCGAGACCCAGTACTTC.

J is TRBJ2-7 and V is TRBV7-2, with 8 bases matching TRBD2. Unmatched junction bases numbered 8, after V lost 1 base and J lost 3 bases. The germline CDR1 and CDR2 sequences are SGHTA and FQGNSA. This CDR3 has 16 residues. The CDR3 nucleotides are TGTGCCAGCAGCTTAGTTTTAGCGGGAAATAACTACGAGCAGTACTTC. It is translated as CASSLVLAGNNYEQYF.

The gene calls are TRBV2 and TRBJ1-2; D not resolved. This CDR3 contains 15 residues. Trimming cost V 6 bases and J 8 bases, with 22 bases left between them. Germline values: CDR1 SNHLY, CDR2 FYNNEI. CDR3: CASRVAERVLSGYTF. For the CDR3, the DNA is TGTGCCAGCAGGGTAGCGGAAAGGGTTCTCAGCGGCTACACCTTC.

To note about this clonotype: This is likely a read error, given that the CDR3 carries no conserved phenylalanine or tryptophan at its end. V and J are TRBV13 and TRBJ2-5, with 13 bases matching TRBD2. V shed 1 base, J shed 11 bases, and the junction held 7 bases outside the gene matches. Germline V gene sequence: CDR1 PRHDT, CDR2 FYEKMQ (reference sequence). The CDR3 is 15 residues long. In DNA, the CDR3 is TGTGCCAGCAGCTTAGATCCACTAGCGGGAGGGGGGCAGTACTCC. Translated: CASSLDPLAGGGQYS.

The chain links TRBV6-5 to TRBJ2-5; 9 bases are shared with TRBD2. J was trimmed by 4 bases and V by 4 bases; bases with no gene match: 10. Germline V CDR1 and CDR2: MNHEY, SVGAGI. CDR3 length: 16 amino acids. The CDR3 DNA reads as TGTGCCAGCAGTTTAGCGGGGGCCGGAATTCGAGAGACCCAGTACTTC. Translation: CASSLAGAGIRETQYF.

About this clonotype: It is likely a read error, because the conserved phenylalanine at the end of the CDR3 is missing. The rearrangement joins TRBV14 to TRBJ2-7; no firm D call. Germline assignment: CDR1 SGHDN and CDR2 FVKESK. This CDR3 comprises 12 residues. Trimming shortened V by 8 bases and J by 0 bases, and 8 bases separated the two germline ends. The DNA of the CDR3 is TGTGCCAGCGGACCAAGCTCCTACGAGCAGTACTAC. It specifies CASGPSSYEQYY.

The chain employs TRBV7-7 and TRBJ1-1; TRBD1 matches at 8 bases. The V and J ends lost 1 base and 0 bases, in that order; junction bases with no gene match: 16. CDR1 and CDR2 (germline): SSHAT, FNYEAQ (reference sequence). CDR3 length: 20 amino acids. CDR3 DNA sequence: TGTGCCAGCAGCTTAGAGGCAGGGGGCCTATATTTAGTCATGAACACTGAAGCTTTCTTT. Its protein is CASSLEAGGLYLVMNTEAFF.

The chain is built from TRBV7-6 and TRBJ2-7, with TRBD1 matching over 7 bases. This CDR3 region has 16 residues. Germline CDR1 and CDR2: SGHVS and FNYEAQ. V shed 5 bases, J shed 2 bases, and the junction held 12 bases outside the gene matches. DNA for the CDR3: TGTGCCAGCAGCACCCCGGGACAGCTTACGGCCTACGAGCAGTACTTC. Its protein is CASSTPGQLTAYEQYF.

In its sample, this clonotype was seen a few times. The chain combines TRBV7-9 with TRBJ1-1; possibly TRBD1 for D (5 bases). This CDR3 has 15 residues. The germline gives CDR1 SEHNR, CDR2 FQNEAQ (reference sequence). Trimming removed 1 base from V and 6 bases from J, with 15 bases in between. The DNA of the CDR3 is TGTGCCAGCAGCTTAGTTGGGCAGGGAGGTCCTGAAGCTTTCTTT. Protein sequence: CASSLVGQGGPEAFF.

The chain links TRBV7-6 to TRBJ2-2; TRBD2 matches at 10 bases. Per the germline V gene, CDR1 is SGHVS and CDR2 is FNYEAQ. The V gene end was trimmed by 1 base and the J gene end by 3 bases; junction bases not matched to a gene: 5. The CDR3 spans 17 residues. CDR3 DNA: TGTGCCAGCAGCTTAGAAGCGGGAGGGCGGGACACCGGGGAGCTGTTTTTT. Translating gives CASSLEAGGRDTGELFF.

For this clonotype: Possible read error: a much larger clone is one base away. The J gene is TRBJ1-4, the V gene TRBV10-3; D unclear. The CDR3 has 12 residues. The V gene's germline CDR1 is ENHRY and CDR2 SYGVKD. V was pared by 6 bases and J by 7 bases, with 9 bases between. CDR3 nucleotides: TGTGCCATCAGAACAAGGAGTGAAAAACTGTTTTTT. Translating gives CAIRTRSEKLFF.

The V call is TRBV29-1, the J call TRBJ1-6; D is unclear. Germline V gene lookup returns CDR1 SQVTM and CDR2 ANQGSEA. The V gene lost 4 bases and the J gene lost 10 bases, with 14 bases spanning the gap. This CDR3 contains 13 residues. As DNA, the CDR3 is TGCAGCGTTGGAGCGGGCGTTGGATCACCCCTCCACTTT. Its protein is CSVGAGVGSPLHF.

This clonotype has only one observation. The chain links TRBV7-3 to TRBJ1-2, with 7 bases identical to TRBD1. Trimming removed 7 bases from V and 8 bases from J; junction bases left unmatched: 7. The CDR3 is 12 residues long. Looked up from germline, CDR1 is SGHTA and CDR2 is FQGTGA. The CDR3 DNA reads TGTGCCAGCATCCGGGACAGTGGCGGCTACACCTTC. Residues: CASIRDSGGYTF.

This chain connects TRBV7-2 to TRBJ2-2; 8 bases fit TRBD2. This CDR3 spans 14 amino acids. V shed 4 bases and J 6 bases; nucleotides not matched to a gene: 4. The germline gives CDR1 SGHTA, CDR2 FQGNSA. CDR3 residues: CASSSGGDAGELFF. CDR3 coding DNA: TGTGCCAGCAGCTCCGGGGGGGACGCCGGGGAGCTGTTTTTT. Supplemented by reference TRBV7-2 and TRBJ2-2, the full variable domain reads GAGVSQSPSNKVTEKGKDVELRCDPISGHTALYWYRQSLGQGLEFLIYFQGNSAPDKSGLPSDRFSAERTGGSVSTLTIQRTQQEDSAVYLCASSSGGDAGELFFGEGSRLTVL.

The CDR3 spells CASSTTGGKETQYF. As DNA, the CDR3 is TGTGCCAGCAGTACAACAGGGGGCAAGGAGACCCAGTACTTC. The chain carries TRBV2 and TRBJ2-5; TRBD1 aligns across 9 bases. The CDR3 consists of 14 residues. The V gene's germline CDR1 is SNHLY and CDR2 FYNNEI. Trimming removed 5 bases from V and 5 bases from J; junction bases left unmatched: 6.

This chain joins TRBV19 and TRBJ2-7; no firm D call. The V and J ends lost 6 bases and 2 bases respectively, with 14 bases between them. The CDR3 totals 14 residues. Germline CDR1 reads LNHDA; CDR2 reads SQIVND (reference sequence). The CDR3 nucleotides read TGTGCCAGTAGGACGATTGGGTCAGCCTACGAGCAGTACTTC. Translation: CASRTIGSAYEQYF.

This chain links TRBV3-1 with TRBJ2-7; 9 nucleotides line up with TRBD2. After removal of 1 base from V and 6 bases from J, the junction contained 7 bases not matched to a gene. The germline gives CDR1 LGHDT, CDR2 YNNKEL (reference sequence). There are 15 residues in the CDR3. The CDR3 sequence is CASSQGFLAGLEQYF. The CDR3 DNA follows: TGTGCCAGCAGCCAAGGGTTCCTAGCGGGACTCGAGCAGTACTTC.

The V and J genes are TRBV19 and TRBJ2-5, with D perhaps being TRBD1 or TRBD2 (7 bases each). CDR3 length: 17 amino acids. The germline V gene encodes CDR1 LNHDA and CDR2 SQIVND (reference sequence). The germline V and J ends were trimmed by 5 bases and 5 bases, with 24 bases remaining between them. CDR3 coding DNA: TGTGCCAGTAGTCAAGGGGGCAGCGGCGGGAGCTGGGAGACCCAGTACTTC. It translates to CASSQGGSGGSWETQYF.

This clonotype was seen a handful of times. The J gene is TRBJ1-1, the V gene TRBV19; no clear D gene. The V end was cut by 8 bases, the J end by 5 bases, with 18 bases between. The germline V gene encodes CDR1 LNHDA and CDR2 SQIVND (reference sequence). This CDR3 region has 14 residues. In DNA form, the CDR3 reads TGTGCCAGTGTCAGTAAGGTTGGGAGGACTGAAGCTTTCTTT. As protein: CASVSKVGRTEAFF. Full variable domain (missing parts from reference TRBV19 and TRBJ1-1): DGGITQSPKYLFRKEGQNVTLSCEQNLNHDAMYWYRQDPGQGLRLIYYSQIVNDFQKGDIAEGYSVSREKKESFPLTVTSAQKNPTAFYLCASVSKVGRTEAFFGQGTRLTVV.

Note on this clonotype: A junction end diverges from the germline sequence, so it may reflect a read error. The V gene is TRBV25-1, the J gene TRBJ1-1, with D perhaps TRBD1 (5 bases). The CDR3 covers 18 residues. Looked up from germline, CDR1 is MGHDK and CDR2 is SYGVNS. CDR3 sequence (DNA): TGTGCCTGCAGTGCAGACCCCCAGGGCAGGTTCATGAACACTGAAGCTTTCTTT. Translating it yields CACSADPQGRFMNTEAFF.

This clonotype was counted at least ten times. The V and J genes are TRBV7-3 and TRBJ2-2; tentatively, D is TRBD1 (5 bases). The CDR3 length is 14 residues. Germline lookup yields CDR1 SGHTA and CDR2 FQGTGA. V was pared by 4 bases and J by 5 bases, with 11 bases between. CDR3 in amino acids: CASSYRQGTGELFF. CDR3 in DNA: TGTGCCAGCAGCTACCGCCAGGGTACCGGGGAGCTGTTTTTT. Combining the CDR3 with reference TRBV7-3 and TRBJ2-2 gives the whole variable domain GAGVSQTPSNKVTEKGKYVELRCDPISGHTALYWYRQSLGQGPEFLIYFQGTGAADDSGLPNDRFFAVRPEGSVSTLKIQRTERGDSAVYLCASSYRQGTGELFFGEGSRLTVL.

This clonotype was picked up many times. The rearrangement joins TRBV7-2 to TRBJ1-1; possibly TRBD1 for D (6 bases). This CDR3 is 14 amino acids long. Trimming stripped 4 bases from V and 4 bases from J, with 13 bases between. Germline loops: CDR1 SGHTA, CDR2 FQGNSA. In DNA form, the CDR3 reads TGTGCCAGCAGCTCACAGGGCGTGAGCACTGAAGCTTTCTTT. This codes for CASSSQGVSTEAFF.

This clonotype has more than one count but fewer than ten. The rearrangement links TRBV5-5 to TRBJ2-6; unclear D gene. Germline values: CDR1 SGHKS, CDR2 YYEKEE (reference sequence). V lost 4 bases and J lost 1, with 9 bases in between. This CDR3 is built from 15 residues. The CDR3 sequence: CASSPDISGANVLTF. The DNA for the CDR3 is TGTGCCAGCAGCCCTGACATATCTGGGGCCAACGTCCTGACTTTC.

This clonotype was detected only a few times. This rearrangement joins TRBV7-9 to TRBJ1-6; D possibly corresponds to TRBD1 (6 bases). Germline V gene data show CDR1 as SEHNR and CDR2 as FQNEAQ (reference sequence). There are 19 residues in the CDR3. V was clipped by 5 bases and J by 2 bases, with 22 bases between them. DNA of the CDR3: TGTGCCAGCAGCCCTATCCTACCAACAGGGTACGCCTATAATTCACCCCTCCACTTT. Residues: CASSPILPTGYAYNSPLHF.

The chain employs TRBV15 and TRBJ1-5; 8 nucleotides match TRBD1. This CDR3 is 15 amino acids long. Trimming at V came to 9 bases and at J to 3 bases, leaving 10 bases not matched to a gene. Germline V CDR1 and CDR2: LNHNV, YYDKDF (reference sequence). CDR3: CATEQGDRSNQPQHF. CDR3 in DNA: TGTGCCACAGAGCAGGGGGACAGGTCCAATCAGCCCCAGCATTTT.